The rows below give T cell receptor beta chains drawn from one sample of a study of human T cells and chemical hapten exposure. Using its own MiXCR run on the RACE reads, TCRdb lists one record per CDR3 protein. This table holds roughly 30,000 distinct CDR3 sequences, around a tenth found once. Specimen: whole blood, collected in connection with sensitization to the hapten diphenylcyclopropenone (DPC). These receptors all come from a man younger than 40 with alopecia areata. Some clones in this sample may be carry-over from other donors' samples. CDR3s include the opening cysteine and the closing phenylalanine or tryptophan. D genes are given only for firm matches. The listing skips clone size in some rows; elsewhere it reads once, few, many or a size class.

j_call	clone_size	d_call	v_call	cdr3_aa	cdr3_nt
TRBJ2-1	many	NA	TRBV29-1	CSVISLTGNEQFF	TGCAGCGTTATATCTTTGACAGGCAATGAGCAGTTCTTC
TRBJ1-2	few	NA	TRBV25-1	CASSEAGTQRDYYGYTF	TGTGCCAGCAGTGAAGCCGGGACTCAAAGGGATTACTATGGCTACACCTTC
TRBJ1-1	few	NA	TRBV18	CASSPRNTEAFF	TGTGCCAGCTCACCAAGGAACACTGAAGCTTTCTTT
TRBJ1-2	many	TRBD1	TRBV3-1	CASSRWTGGSGYTF	TGTGCCAGCAGCCGATGGACAGGAGGTTCCGGCTACACCTTC
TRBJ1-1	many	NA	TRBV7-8	CASSSRQGLEAFF	TGTGCCAGCAGCTCCCGGCAGGGGTTGGAAGCTTTCTTT
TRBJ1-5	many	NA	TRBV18	CASSLRDGNLNQPQHF	TGTGCCAGCTCCCTCCGGGACGGAAACCTTAATCAGCCCCAGCATTTT
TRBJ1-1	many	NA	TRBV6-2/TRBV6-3	CASGGLYTEAFF	TGTGCCAGCGGAGGGCTTTACACTGAAGCTTTCTTT
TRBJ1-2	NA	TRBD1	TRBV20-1	CSASVEGAFNYGYTF	TGCAGTGCTAGTGTTGAGGGGGCGTTTAACTATGGCTACACCTTC
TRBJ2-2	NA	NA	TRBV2	CASSGESDTGELFF	TGTGCCAGCTCTGGGGAGTCGGACACCGGGGAGCTGTTTTTT
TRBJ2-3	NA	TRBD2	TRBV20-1	CSARDLSGRNEDTQYF	TGCAGTGCTAGAGATCTTAGCGGGAGGAATGAAGATACGCAGTATTTT
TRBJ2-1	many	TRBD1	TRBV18	CASSGVGTGGPTNEQFF	TGTGCCAGCTCAGGAGTGGGGACAGGGGGCCCGACCAACGAGCAGTTCTTC
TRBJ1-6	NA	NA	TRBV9	CASSESPTSSYNSPLHF	TGTGCCAGCAGCGAGTCCCCTACTAGCTCCTATAATTCACCCCTCCACTTT
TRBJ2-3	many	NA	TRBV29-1	CSSQVTGEPTDTQYF	TGCAGCTCCCAGGTAACGGGGGAGCCCACAGATACGCAGTATTTT
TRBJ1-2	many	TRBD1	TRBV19	CASTRRTGEVTNYGYTF	TGTGCCAGTACCAGGCGGACAGGGGAGGTGACAAACTATGGCTACACCTTC
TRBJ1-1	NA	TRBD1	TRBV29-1	CSVRQGARTEAFF	TGCAGCGTTCGACAGGGGGCTCGGACTGAAGCTTTCTTT
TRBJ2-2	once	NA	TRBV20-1	CSARDTRGAGELFF	TGCAGTGCTAGAGATACCAGGGGCGCCGGGGAGCTGTTTTTT
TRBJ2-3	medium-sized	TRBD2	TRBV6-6	CASSYGTSGGTDTQYF	TGTGCCAGCAGTTATGGGACTAGCGGGGGCACAGATACGCAGTATTTT
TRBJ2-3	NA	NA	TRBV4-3	CASSLYGGLMADTQYF	TGCGCCAGCAGCCTATACGGGGGGCTGATGGCAGATACGCAGTATTTT